The 14 T cell receptor beta chains given below trace back to one sample, sequenced in a study of blood T cell repertoires in COVID-19 (TCRdb year 2020). Library method: the immunoSEQ multiplex PCR assay. TCRdb mirrors the immuneACCESS table, restricted to in-frame sequences. Some clones are absent from its copies; in checked studies, under half trace to an unresolved V gene, and the reason for the others is unknown. Across this sample there are about 130,000 clones, with roughly 80% seen only once. About 17% of the sample rests with the top ten. Material for sequencing was peripheral blood. Source of these receptors: a woman between 50 and 59 years old with acute or convalescent COVID-19.

V gene TRBV2 combines with J gene TRBJ1-1, with 8 bases identical to TRBD1. The germline V gene has CDR1 SNHLY and CDR2 FYNNEI. V was pared by 6 bases and J by 2 bases, with 8 bases of the junction left unmatched. The CDR3 totals 15 residues. The DNA of the CDR3 is TGTGCCAGCAGGGCCCGGACAGGGTTAAACACTGAAGCTTTCTTT. Translating gives CASRARTGLNTEAFF.

V and J are TRBV2 and TRBJ1-4; the D is unclear. CDR1 and CDR2 from the germline V gene are SNHLY and FYNNEI. Trimming shortened V by 0 bases and J by 7 bases, and 18 bases separated the two germline ends. The CDR3 runs 17 residues. This chain's CDR3 is CASSEAIPGIDGEKLFF. The CDR3 coding sequence is TGTGCCAGCAGTGAAGCAATTCCGGGGATTGATGGTGAAAAACTGTTTTTT. Filled out from reference TRBV2 and TRBJ1-4, the complete variable domain reads EPEVTQTPSHQVTQMGQEVILRCVPISNHLYFYWYRQILGQKVEFLVSFYNNEISEKSEIFDDQFSVERPDGSNFTLKIRSTKLEDSAMYFCASSEAIPGIDGEKLFFGSGTQLSVL.

The chain is built from TRBV29-1 and TRBJ2-7; 7 bases match TRBD1. Germline V lookup: CDR1 SQVTM, CDR2 ANQGSEA. The CDR3 length is 12 residues. J gave up 3 bases and V 4 bases, and 3 bases lay outside the gene matches. CDR3 nucleotides: TGCAGCGTTGGGACAGGCAACTACGAGCAGTACTTC. This sequence encodes CSVGTGNYEQYF.

V usage is TRBV11-3 and J usage is TRBJ1-2, with a weak D call TRBD1 (6 bases). Germline V gives CDR1 SGHNT, CDR2 YENEEA. This CDR3 is built from 16 residues. Between the trimmed V and J ends, which lost 5 bases and 3 bases, there was a span of 19 bases. The CDR3 is CASSRVRGRGHYGYTF. The CDR3 nucleotides are TGTGCCAGCAGCCGGGTTCGTGGCAGGGGTCACTATGGCTACACCTTC.

This clone has a single count. J is TRBJ2-3 and V is TRBV5-1, with 7 bases fitting TRBD2. The V segment lost 0 bases and the J segment 4 bases; nucleotides outside the gene matches: 8. The CDR3 has 16 amino acids. Germline V gene lookup returns CDR1 SGHRS and CDR2 YFSETQ. Written as DNA, the CDR3 is TGCGCCAGCAGCTTGGATCCGGGGGGTGGGGCAGATACGCAGTATTTT. Its protein product is CASSLDPGGGADTQYF.

The chain couples TRBV24-1 to TRBJ1-4, with a possible D match to TRBD1 (5 bases). The germline V gene encodes CDR1 KGHDR and CDR2 SFDVKD. V was cut by 2 bases and J by 3 bases, with 12 bases left in between. This CDR3 contains 16 residues. DNA of the CDR3: TGTGCCACCAGTGATTCCAGGGCTCCGGCTAATGAAAAACTGTTTTTT. This encodes CATSDSRAPANEKLFF.

This clone showed up just a few times. This chain links TRBV2 with TRBJ2-2; 7 positions agree with TRBD1. The CDR3 totals 14 residues. In germline, CDR1 is SNHLY, CDR2 FYNNEI. Losses at the gene ends were 8 bases for V and 0 bases for J; bases not matched to a gene: 3. The CDR3 nucleotides read TGTGCCAGCTGGGGACAGACGAACACCGGGGAGCTGTTTTTT. Translating it yields CASWGQTNTGELFF.

This clone appeared once. This sequence joins TRBV14 and TRBJ1-6; TRBD1 matches 8 bases. Germline V gene lookup returns CDR1 SGHDN and CDR2 FVKESK. V shed 4 bases, J shed 14 bases, and the junction held 7 bases outside the gene matches. The CDR3 has 13 residues. Written as DNA, the CDR3 is TGTGCCAGCAGCCGAACAGGGGGGTTGGCCCTCCACTTT. This translates into CASSRTGGLALHF.

This chain uses TRBV11-2 with TRBJ2-7; 10 bases line up with TRBD2. The length of the CDR3 is 15 residues. Germline V gene lookup returns CDR1 SGHAT and CDR2 FQNNGV. J was trimmed by 5 bases and V by 5 bases; bases with no gene match: 9. In DNA form, the CDR3 reads TGTGCCAGCAGCCTAGGGGTCCTAGCGGGGGACGAGCAGTACTTC. It encodes CASSLGVLAGDEQYF.

The rearrangement joins TRBV28 to TRBJ1-6; 7 bases align to TRBD1. Germline trimming cut 6 bases from V and 5 bases from J; bases unmatched to any gene: 4. Germline V lookup: CDR1 MDHEN, CDR2 SYDVKM. This CDR3 region has 14 residues. The chain's CDR3 is CASSRDRDNSPLHF. As DNA, the CDR3 is TGTGCCAGCAGCCGTGACAGGGATAATTCACCCCTCCACTTT.

The chain couples TRBV19 to TRBJ1-1; D unresolved. The ends were cut back, 2 bases at V and 1 base at J, with 17 bases in the middle. Germline V gene lookup returns CDR1 LNHDA and CDR2 SQIVND (reference sequence). The CDR3 sequence is 17 residues long. The CDR3 sequence is CASSIRRDEAKNTEAFF. As DNA, the CDR3 is TGTGCCAGTAGTATACGGCGGGATGAGGCCAAGAACACTGAAGCTTTCTTT.

The gene calls are TRBV5-6 and TRBJ2-7; possible D gene TRBD1, 6 bases. The CDR3 totals 13 residues. The V gene lost 3 bases and the J gene lost 3 bases, with 10 bases spanning the gap. CDR1 is SGHDT and CDR2 is YYEEEE in the germline V gene. CDR3 protein: CASSWGHFYEQYF. The CDR3 coding sequence is TGTGCCAGCAGCTGGGGACATTTCTACGAGCAGTACTTC.

The J gene is TRBJ2-7, the V gene TRBV5-4, with D perhaps TRBD1 (6 bases). The CDR3 totals 15 residues. Trimming stripped 4 bases from V and 1 base from J, with 15 bases between. Per the germline V gene, CDR1 is SGHNT and CDR2 is YYREEE (reference sequence). In nucleotides, the CDR3 is TGTGCCAGCAGCGCAGGGGATCCCCTTTCCTACGAGCAGTACTTC. It encodes CASSAGDPLSYEQYF.

The CDR3 sequence is CASSDSGHGANVLTF. Here the CDR3 DNA reads TGTGCCAGCAGTGACTCAGGGCATGGGGCCAACGTCCTGACTTTC. The chain carries TRBV2 and TRBJ2-6; D is perhaps TRBD1 (5 bases). Germline V CDR1 and CDR2: SNHLY, FYNNEI. CDR3 length: 15 residues. Trimming took 3 bases from V and 3 from J, leaving 9 bases between them.